This TCR beta chain comes out of a study of blood T cells in healthy people across ages. General observations from the study: TCR beta diversity correlated strongly with naive T cell percentage.

Alongside a J-beta primer mix, a sample-barcoded 5' primer served in a second PCR lasting roughly 7 to 11 cycles. TCRdb recomputed calls from the 5' RACE reads with MiXCR, one row per CDR3 protein. Found here are 900,000 to 950,000 distinct CDR3 sequences, approximately 32% of them singletons; the top ten hold roughly 10%. V was trimmed by 4 bases and J by 7 bases, leaving 11 bases between them. The CDR3 sequence is 12 residues long. Germline assignment: CDR1 SGHKS and CDR2 YYEKEE (reference sequence). In its sample, this clonotype was seen a few times. Antigen unknown. The same specimen was also included in a second study, on T cells of mothers and their children. That source adds: The overlap seen between related mothers and children slightly exceeded that of unrelated pairs, though not significantly.

V is TRBV5-5 and J is TRBJ1-2; D unresolved. Source material: blood. The receptor comes from a woman aged 40 to 50 in good health. The CDR3 is CASSLESSGYTF. The CDR3 bases are TGTGCCAGCAGCCTGGAGTCCTCTGGCTACACCTTC.